These T cell receptor beta chains were read from a single sample in a study of cytomegalovirus exposure and HLA in healthy donors. Data came from immunoSEQ multiplex PCR; TCRdb stores just in-frame clones and leaves some out. The table has about 160,000 clones, under 85% seen once. Material for sequencing was PBMCs. The receptors shown here come from a man aged 50 or older in good health and CMV-seropositive. The CDR3 runs from the conserved cysteine through the conserved F or W. Fields, in order: D gene, J gene, clone size, V gene, CDR3 DNA, CDR3 protein. The D gene is left open where the match is weak. The size entry is marked missing in some rows and otherwise reads once, few, many or a size class.

.	TRBJ2-3	.	TRBV25-1	TGTGCCAGCGCACTAGGATTTACCGATACGCAGTATTTT	CASALGFTDTQYF
TRBD1	TRBJ2-2	.	TRBV30	TGTGCCTGGAGTGTAGGCGGCACAGGGGTAACCGGGGAGCTGTTTTTT	CAWSVGGTGVTGELFF
TRBD2	TRBJ2-5	.	TRBV10-3	TGTGCCATCAGTGGGACTAGCGGGGGAAGAGAGACCCAGTACTTC	CAISGTSGGRETQYF
TRBD1	TRBJ1-1	.	TRBV6-1	TGTGCCAGCAGGGACGGGACAGCTCGGAAAGCTTTCTTT	CASRDGTARKAFF
.	TRBJ2-7	.	TRBV18	TGTGCCAGCTCACCAACCGGGTCGGGAACCTACGAGCAGTACTTC	CASSPTGSGTYEQYF
.	TRBJ1-2	.	TRBV18	TGTGCCAGCTCGTCAGCGGGATCAGGCTACACCTTC	CASSSAGSGYTF
TRBD1	TRBJ1-6	.	TRBV10-3	TGTGCCATCAGCGCCGGGACAGCTAATTCACCCCTCCACTTT	CAISAGTANSPLHF
TRBD2	TRBJ2-7	.	TRBV29-1	TGCAACGTTACTGGGCAGCGGGGTGTCTACGAGCAGTACTTC	CNVTGQRGVYEQYF
TRBD2	TRBJ2-1	.	TRBV19	TGTGCCAGTAGTATAGAGGTTAGCGGGGTTCAGTGGGATATGGTTACAGTCTACAATGAGCAGTTCTTC	CASSIEVSGVQWDMVTVYNEQFF
.	TRBJ2-7	.	TRBV5-6	TGTGCCAGCAGCTTCAGATTTGGCGAGCAGTACTTC	CASSFRFGEQYF
.	TRBJ2-7	.	TRBV6-6	TGTGCCAGCAGGACAACTAGCAGGATACTATACGAGCAGTACTTC	CASRTTSRILYEQYF
.	TRBJ2-3	few	TRBV19	TGTGCCAGTAGTATCACTCACTTCACAGATACGCAGTATTTT	CASSITHFTDTQYF
.	TRBJ1-3	.	TRBV30	TGTGCCTGGAGGGGTACAGGCGCCTCTGGAAACACCATATATTTT	CAWRGTGASGNTIYF
TRBD1	TRBJ2-7	once	TRBV7-9	TGTGCCAGCAGCGTCGGACAGGGAGGATGGCTCTCCTACGAGCAGTACTTC	CASSVGQGGWLSYEQYF
TRBD2	TRBJ2-7	.	TRBV29-1	TGCAGCGTCATGACGCTAGCGGGAGTAACCTACGAGCAGTACTTC	CSVMTLAGVTYEQYF
TRBD1	TRBJ2-6	.	TRBV5-4	TGTGCCAGCAGCCGCGACAGGGCTAAAGCCAACGTCCTGACTTTC	CASSRDRAKANVLTF
.	TRBJ2-2	once	TRBV7-3	TGTGCCAGCAGCTTATTAGCAGGGGCGAACACCGGGGAGCTGTTTTTT	CASSLLAGANTGELFF